Shown below are 25 T cell receptor beta chains from a single sample sequenced in a study of blood T cell repertoires in COVID-19. Using immunoSEQ multiplex PCR, the repertoire was profiled, and TCRdb retains in-frame clones only, with some absent. The profile shows over 200,000 clones, about 68% of them singletons. The sample was peripheral blood. The receptors here all came from an elderly woman with acute or convalescent COVID-19.

This chain connects TRBV5-6 to TRBJ2-4, with 9 bases aligning to TRBD1. This CDR3 has 15 residues. V trimming: 6 bases; J trimming: 1 base; junction bases outside the gene matches: 5. Germline assignment: CDR1 SGHDT and CDR2 YYEEEE. The CDR3 reads CASTETGGAKNIQYF. CDR3 coding DNA: TGTGCCAGCACCGAGACAGGGGGTGCCAAAAACATTCAGTACTTC. The whole variable domain, remainder taken from reference TRBV5-6 and TRBJ2-4, is DAGVTQSPTHLIKTRGQQVTLRCSPKSGHDTVSWYQQALGQGPQFIFQYYEEEERQRGNFPDRFSGHQFPNYSSELNVNALLLGDSALYLCASTETGGAKNIQYFGAGTRLSVL.

The CDR3 here is CASSQQTGMNTEAFF. The CDR3, as DNA: TGCGCCAGCAGCCAGCAAACAGGGATGAACACTGAAGCTTTCTTT. The gene calls are TRBV4-3 and TRBJ1-1, with a possible D match to TRBD1 (6 bases). The V end was cut by 3 bases, the J end by 0 bases, with 11 bases between. The CDR3 runs 15 residues. The germline V gene encodes CDR1 LGHNA and CDR2 YSLEER.

This clone has just one count. Other DNA variants within this sample encode the same CDR3. This chain joins TRBV12-3 or TRBV12-4 and TRBJ2-3; D may be TRBD1 (6 bases). CDR3 length equals 13 residues. Between the trimmed V and J ends, which lost 2 bases and 6 bases, there was a span of 9 bases. The DNA of the CDR3 is TGTGCCAGCAGTTTAAGGGACACTGATACGCAGTATTTT. This codes for CASSLRDTDTQYF.

In DNA, the CDR3 is TGTGCCAGCAGTCGAGGTTTACGCAATCAGCCCCAGCATTTT. Protein sequence: CASSRGLRNQPQHF. The chain is built from TRBV6-5 and TRBJ1-5; D is ambiguous. Per germline, CDR1 MNHEY and CDR2 SVGAGI. V was cut by 5 bases and J by 2 bases, with 10 bases left in between. This CDR3 spans 14 amino acids.

This chain links TRBV5-4 with TRBJ1-2; 9 nucleotides agree with TRBD1. Germline CDR1 SGHNT, CDR2 YYREEE (reference sequence). V dropped 5 bases and J dropped 8; count of bases not matched to a gene: 10. The CDR3 loop spans 14 amino acids. The CDR3 nucleotides are TGTGCCAGCAGACCTGGACAGGGGAGAGGGGGCTACACCTTC. This translates into CASRPGQGRGGYTF.

The chain joins TRBV2 to TRBJ2-3; TRBD2 agrees at 9 bases. V lost 1 base to trimming and J lost 4 bases; unmatched junction nucleotides: 3. The CDR3 contains 15 residues. Germline lookup yields CDR1 SNHLY and CDR2 FYNNEI. CDR3 nucleotide sequence: TGTGCCAGCAGTGAAGGGGCGGGAGGGGCAGATACGCAGTATTTT. This gives the protein CASSEGAGGADTQYF.

The V call is TRBV7-2, the J call TRBJ2-3; TRBD2 matches 8 bases. The V gene end was trimmed by 7 bases and the J gene end by 0 bases; junction bases not matched to a gene: 6. Per the germline V gene, CDR1 is SGHTA and CDR2 is FQGNSA. The CDR3 spans 15 residues. The DNA of the CDR3 is TGTGCCAGCACCCGACGGGGGGGTAGCACAGATACGCAGTATTTT. Its protein product is CASTRRGGSTDTQYF.

The rearrangement uses TRBV5-1 and TRBJ1-2; TRBD1 matches 12 bases. CDR1 and CDR2 from the germline V gene are SGHRS and YFSETQ. With 3 bases clipped from V and 7 bases from J, the junction kept 7 bases outside the gene matches. The CDR3 is made up of 15 amino acids. In nucleotides, the CDR3 is TGCGCCAGCAGCTACGGGACAGGGGGCGAAAGTGGCTACACCTTC. This translates into CASSYGTGGESGYTF. Using reference TRBV5-1 and TRBJ1-2 for the parts outside the CDR3, the full variable domain is KAGVTQTPRYLIKTRGQQVTLSCSPISGHRSVSWYQQTPGQGLQFLFEYFSETQRNKGNFPGRFSGRQFSNSRSEMNVSTLELGDSALYLCASSYGTGGESGYTFGSGTRLTVV.

The J gene is TRBJ2-1, the V gene TRBV11-1; no definite D call. The V and J ends lost 4 bases and 15 bases respectively, with 13 bases between them. The CDR3 spans 11 residues. CDR1 SGHAT and CDR2 FQDESV come from the germline V gene (reference sequence). CDR3: CASSSRGSPFF. CDR3 coding DNA: TGTGCCAGCAGCTCCAGAGGCTCTCCGTTCTTC.

This sequence joins TRBV5-1 and TRBJ2-1, with TRBD2 as a possible D gene (5 bases). Between the trimmed V and J ends, which lost 4 bases and 3 bases, there was a span of 17 bases. The CDR3 is 16 amino acids. From germline, CDR1 is SGHRS and CDR2 YFSETQ. The CDR3 loop reads CASSLGVNIRYNEQFF. CDR3 bases: TGCGCCAGCAGCCTCGGGGTGAACATCCGCTACAATGAGCAGTTCTTC. The entire variable domain, with the rest obtained from reference TRBV5-1 and TRBJ2-1, is as follows: KAGVTQTPRYLIKTRGQQVTLSCSPISGHRSVSWYQQTPGQGLQFLFEYFSETQRNKGNFPGRFSGRQFSNSRSEMNVSTLELGDSALYLCASSLGVNIRYNEQFFGPGTRLTVL.

In nucleotides, the CDR3 is TGTGCCAGCAGCGTAGGCCCGGCCCCGGAGGGGACCCAGTACTTC. This sequence encodes CASSVGPAPEGTQYF. The genes are TRBV9 and TRBJ2-5; TRBD2 is a possible D gene (6 bases). Per the germline V gene, CDR1 is SGDLS and CDR2 is YYNGEE. V dropped 0 bases and J dropped 7 bases, with 16 bases sitting between them. The CDR3 totals 15 residues.

The chain has TRBV19 and TRBJ2-1; TRBD2 matches 9 bases. The CDR3 contains 16 residues. Per the germline V gene, CDR1 is LNHDA and CDR2 is SQIVND (reference sequence). Trimming at V came to 3 bases and at J to 6 bases, leaving 9 bases not matched to a gene. CDR3: CASSMPRLAGSNEQFF. The CDR3 DNA sequence: TGTGCCAGTAGTATGCCTAGGCTAGCGGGAAGCAATGAGCAGTTCTTC.

The V gene is TRBV11-2, the J gene TRBJ1-4; a weak D match, TRBD1 (6 bases). Trimming stripped 6 bases from V and 4 bases from J, with 12 bases between. The CDR3 runs to 14 residues. CDR1 and CDR2 from the germline V gene are SGHAT and FQNNGV. The CDR3 protein is CASSSQGFNEKLFF. The CDR3 DNA follows: TGTGCCAGCAGTTCACAGGGATTTAATGAAAAACTGTTTTTT.

This clone was found once. The chain carries TRBV7-2 and TRBJ2-2, with D maybe TRBD1 (7 bases). Germline loops: CDR1 SGHTA, CDR2 FQGNSA. The CDR3 has 16 amino acids. Trimming cost V 1 base and J 6 bases, with 15 bases left between them. The CDR3 bases are TGTGCCAGCAGCTTAGAATCTAGCAGGGGGGCCGGGGAGCTGTTTTTT. It translates to CASSLESSRGAGELFF.

The chain links TRBV18 to TRBJ1-4, with D maybe TRBD1 (5 bases). Germline V gives CDR1 KGHSH, CDR2 LQKENI. Trimming stripped 6 bases from V and 4 bases from J, with 12 bases between. The CDR3 is made up of 14 amino acids. The CDR3, as DNA: TGTGCCAGCTCTGGACGGGGGGATAATGAAAAACTGTTTTTT. Translating it yields CASSGRGDNEKLFF.

The V and J genes are TRBV7-9 and TRBJ2-7; D call uncertain. Trimming pared 4 bases from V and 5 bases from J, leaving 6 bases between. Germline CDR1 is SEHNR and CDR2 is FQNEAQ (reference sequence). The CDR3 is made up of 11 amino acids. The CDR3 bases are TGTGCCAGCAGCTCGACAAACGAGCAGTACTTC. Translated, it gives CASSSTNEQYF.

This rearrangement joins TRBV7-2 to TRBJ1-3; no clear D gene. The length of the CDR3 is 17 residues. V shed 1 base and J shed 0 bases, with 13 bases lying between them. Per germline, CDR1 SGHTA and CDR2 FQGNSA. This CDR3 is CASSLESPGFSGNTIYF. The CDR3 nucleotides are TGTGCCAGCAGCTTAGAAAGTCCGGGTTTCTCTGGAAACACCATATATTTT. Supplemented by reference TRBV7-2 and TRBJ1-3, the full variable domain reads GAGVSQSPSNKVTEKGKDVELRCDPISGHTALYWYRQSLGQGLEFLIYFQGNSAPDKSGLPSDRFSAERTGGSVSTLTIQRTQQEDSAVYLCASSLESPGFSGNTIYFGEGSWLTVV.

This clone was observed a handful of times. The J gene is TRBJ2-4, the V gene TRBV9; possible D gene TRBD2, 5 bases. Germline CDR1 and CDR2: SGDLS and YYNGEE. The CDR3 is 17 amino acids. Trimming removed 4 bases at V and 0 bases at J, with 17 bases between. The CDR3 DNA sequence: TGTGCCAGCAGCCCAACCTTATGGGCGGGAGCCAAAAACATTCAGTACTTC. Translated: CASSPTLWAGAKNIQYF.

This clone was counted only a few times. The genes are TRBV15 and TRBJ2-2; tentative D call: TRBD2 (6 bases). Trimming removed 0 bases at V and 2 bases at J, with 10 bases between. Per the germline V gene, CDR1 is LNHNV and CDR2 is YYDKDF (reference sequence). The CDR3 contains 16 residues. CDR3 sequence (DNA): TGTGCCACCAGCAGAGATCCAGGGACTAACACCGGGGAGCTGTTTTTT. Its translation is CATSRDPGTNTGELFF.

This clone was detected only a few times. The chain carries TRBV7-2 and TRBJ1-2; TRBD1 agrees at 9 bases. This CDR3 region has 17 residues. V shed 5 bases and J 4 bases; nucleotides not matched to a gene: 14. CDR1 SGHTA and CDR2 FQGNSA come from the germline V gene. DNA for the CDR3: TGTGCCAGCAGCCATGGACAGGGGATTTTAGGGGGCTATGGCTACACCTTC. Its protein is CASSHGQGILGGYGYTF.

This clone turned up a few times. The chain has TRBV13 and TRBJ2-1; 12 bases match TRBD2. This CDR3 contains 16 residues. V was pared by 6 bases and J by 7 bases, with 10 bases of the junction left unmatched. CDR1 and CDR2 (germline): PRHDT, FYEKMQ (reference sequence). CDR3 sequence (DNA): TGTGCCAGCAGTTACCGTAGACTAGCGGGAGTAAATGAGCAGTTCTTC. Amino acids: CASSYRRLAGVNEQFF.

The table lists this clone with many counts. The V gene is TRBV5-4, the J gene TRBJ2-7, with D maybe TRBD2 (5 bases). The V gene's germline CDR1 is SGHNT and CDR2 YYREEE (reference sequence). CDR3 length: 15 residues. The V end was cut by 0 bases, the J end by 0 bases, with 10 bases between. The CDR3 region is CASSLDLASSYEQYF. For the CDR3, the DNA is TGTGCCAGCAGCTTGGATTTAGCGAGCTCCTACGAGCAGTACTTC.

This chain links TRBV11-2 with TRBJ2-5; D unresolved. V lost 3 bases, J lost 1 base, and 9 bases lay in between. The CDR3 length is 14 residues. Per germline, CDR1 SGHAT and CDR2 FQNNGV. CDR3 DNA sequence: TGTGCCAGCAGCTTTGAACTACTCCAAGAGACCCAGTACTTC. Amino acids: CASSFELLQETQYF. Full variable domain (rest looked up from reference TRBV11-2 and TRBJ2-5): EAGVAQSPRYKIIEKRQSVAFWCNPISGHATLYWYQQILGQGPKLLIQFQNNGVVDDSQLPKDRFSAERLKGVDSTLKIQPAKLEDSAVYLCASSFELLQETQYFGPGTRLLVL.

This clone was seen a few times. The gene calls are TRBV19 and TRBJ1-2, with 8 positions matching TRBD1. J lost 5 bases, V lost 5 bases, and 10 bases had no gene match. Germline loops: CDR1 LNHDA, CDR2 SQIVND (reference sequence). This CDR3 region has 15 residues. The CDR3 is CASSVQGVYRYGYTF. The CDR3 DNA follows: TGTGCCAGTAGTGTACAGGGGGTCTATCGGTATGGCTACACCTTC.

The chain carries TRBV18 and TRBJ1-1; 10 bases agree with TRBD1. The trim removed 3 bases at V and 0 bases at J, leaving 4 bases unmatched. Germline V gives CDR1 KGHSH, CDR2 LQKENI. CDR3 length equals 16 residues. The DNA of the CDR3 is TGTGCCAGCTCACCGGGGACAGGGGTCTTGAACACTGAAGCTTTCTTT. Translation gives CASSPGTGVLNTEAFF.